This T cell receptor beta chain was observed in a study of CD8+ T cells in alopecia areata. V dropped 3 bases and J dropped 1 base, with 11 bases sitting between them. Germline CDR1 and CDR2: FNHDT and SITEND (reference sequence). The CDR3 runs to 15 residues. In each case, RNA was isolated and then reverse transcribed into cDNA as the sequencing template. Only in-frame clones appear in the TCRdb table, and some are missing; sequencing was by immunoSEQ multiplex PCR. Recorded here are around 100,000 clones, none singletons. This clone has only a few counts. At residue 12, the TCRdb amino acid sequence and the translated nucleotide sequence differ, so the protein here is the DNA translation. Each gene name is a mouse one. The sequence runs out 3 residues before the end of the CDR3; the remainder is reconstructed from the germline J gene.

Specimen: lesional skin. The TCR originated in a C3H/HeJ mouse with alopecia areata. Strain haplotype (MHC): H2-k. The rearrangement uses TRBV19 and TRBJ1-3; tentatively, D is TRBD1 (6 bases). Partial CDR3 DNA: TGTGCCAGCAGTAGCCAGGGACAATCTGGAAATACG. This gives the protein CASSSQGQSGNT. The complete CDR3 protein is CASSSQGQSGNTLYF. Complete variable domain (other parts from reference TRBV19 and TRBJ1-3): GGIITQTPKFLIGQEGQKLTLKCQQNFNHDTMYWYRQDSGKGLRLIYYSITENDLQKGDLSEGYDASREKKSSFSLTVTSAQKNEMAVFLCASSSQGQSGNTLYFGEGSRLIVV.